The 10 T cell receptor beta chains below come from one sample, sequenced in a study of blood T cell repertoires in COVID-19. Sequenced by immunoSEQ multiplex PCR; TCRdb stores in-frame clones only, minus some. The data show some 250,000 clones, with about 82% seen just once and more than 9% held by the top ten. Sequencing was performed on peripheral blood. All receptors come from a man aged 80 or over with acute or convalescent COVID-19.

The chain is built from TRBV18 and TRBJ1-2; D possibly corresponds to TRBD1 (5 bases). V was pared by 1 base and J by 8 bases, with 11 bases between. CDR1 and CDR2 (germline): KGHSH, LQKENI. This CDR3 spans 13 amino acids. CDR3: CASSPLDSRGYTF. The DNA for the CDR3 is TGTGCCAGCTCACCACTCGACAGTAGAGGCTACACCTTC. The full variable domain, its missing parts supplied by reference TRBV18 and TRBJ1-2, is NAGVMQNPRHLVRRRGQEARLRCSPMKGHSHVYWYRQLPEEGLKFMVYLQKENIIDESGMPKERFSAEFPKEGPSILRIQQVVRGDSAAYFCASSPLDSRGYTFGSGTRLTVV.

This clone was detected once. The rearrangement joins TRBV2 to TRBJ2-7, with 9 bases matching TRBD1. There are 14 residues in the CDR3. The J segment lost 5 bases and the V segment lost 9 bases, leaving 11 bases of the junction unmatched. Per germline, CDR1 SNHLY and CDR2 FYNNEI. As DNA, the CDR3 is TGTGCCAGTCATCCGGGACAGGGTTGGAACGAGCAGTACTTC. Translated: CASHPGQGWNEQYF. Using reference TRBV2 and TRBJ2-7 for the parts outside the CDR3, the full variable domain is EPEVTQTPSHQVTQMGQEVILRCVPISNHLYFYWYRQILGQKVEFLVSFYNNEISEKSEIFDDQFSVERPDGSNFTLKIRSTKLEDSAMYFCASHPGQGWNEQYFGPGTRLTVT.

J is TRBJ2-3 and V is TRBV28; D call uncertain. Trimming took 5 bases from V and 2 from J, leaving 14 bases between them. The CDR3 has 15 residues. Germline lookup yields CDR1 MDHEN and CDR2 SYDVKM. The CDR3 loop is CASSPASRPTDTQYF. In nucleotides, the CDR3 is TGTGCCAGCAGTCCCGCATCGCGGCCCACAGATACGCAGTATTTT.

The chain links TRBV4-2 to TRBJ2-1; 8 bases line up with TRBD2. This CDR3 is 17 amino acids long. CDR1 is LGHNA and CDR2 is YNFKEQ in the germline V gene. The V segment lost 0 bases and the J segment 9 bases; nucleotides outside the gene matches: 13. The chain's CDR3 is CASSQEPTSGGRGEQFF. As DNA, the CDR3 is TGTGCCAGCAGCCAAGAACCTACTAGCGGAGGGAGGGGTGAGCAGTTCTTC.

The V call is TRBV2, the J call TRBJ2-2; D is uncertain. Trimming took 7 bases from V and 5 from J, leaving 8 bases between them. CDR1 is SNHLY, CDR2 FYNNEI, per germline. This CDR3 is 12 amino acids long. Here the CDR3 reads CASIEFTGELFF. CDR3 coding DNA: TGTGCCAGCATCGAGTTTACCGGGGAGCTGTTTTTT.

This clone has only one observation. The chain carries TRBV28 and TRBJ1-2; 10 positions match TRBD1. The CDR3 extends over 14 amino acids. The junction had 4 bases not matched to a gene; V was cut back by 5 bases and J by 4 bases. The germline CDR1 and CDR2 sequences are MDHEN and SYDVKM. DNA of the CDR3: TGTGCCAGCAGTCGGACAGGGGGGAGCTATGGCTACACCTTC. Encoded protein: CASSRTGGSYGYTF.

In this sample, this clone turned up once. The chain has TRBV7-6 and TRBJ2-3; no definite D call. The CDR3 totals 12 residues. Germline V gene data show CDR1 as SGHVS and CDR2 as FNYEAQ. V lost 5 bases and J 6 bases, leaving 9 bases between the germline ends. CDR3 sequence: CASSPSRDTQYF. CDR3 in DNA: TGTGCCAGCAGCCCTAGTCGGGATACGCAGTATTTT.

This rearrangement joins TRBV6-5 to TRBJ1-2, with 8 bases identical to TRBD1. The CDR3 runs 15 residues. V dropped 0 bases and J dropped 2; count of bases not matched to a gene: 2. Germline V gene sequence: CDR1 MNHEY, CDR2 SVGAGI. CDR3 sequence (DNA): TGTGCCAGCAGTTACTCGACAGGGGACAACTATGGCTACACCTTC. It translates to CASSYSTGDNYGYTF.

Note on this clone: Different DNA sequences within this sample yield the same CDR3. The genes are TRBV5-1 and TRBJ2-1, with D possibly being TRBD2 (6 bases). This CDR3 contains 17 residues. The germline V gene has CDR1 SGHRS and CDR2 YFSETQ. Trimming left V 0 bases short and J 4 bases short, with 17 bases between. The CDR3 DNA reads as TGCGCCAGCAGCTTGGGCGGCAGCTCGGACTATTACAATGAGCAGTTCTTC. The encoded protein is CASSLGGSSDYYNEQFF.

The V call is TRBV19, the J call TRBJ2-1; 11 nucleotides align to TRBD2. The CDR3 is made up of 19 amino acids. V was pared by 3 bases and J by 2 bases, with 12 bases of the junction left unmatched. Per germline, CDR1 LNHDA and CDR2 SQIVND (reference sequence). The CDR3 is CASSIPYDTSGGPYNEQFF. Here the CDR3 DNA reads TGTGCCAGTAGTATTCCATACGATACTAGCGGGGGCCCCTACAATGAGCAGTTCTTC.